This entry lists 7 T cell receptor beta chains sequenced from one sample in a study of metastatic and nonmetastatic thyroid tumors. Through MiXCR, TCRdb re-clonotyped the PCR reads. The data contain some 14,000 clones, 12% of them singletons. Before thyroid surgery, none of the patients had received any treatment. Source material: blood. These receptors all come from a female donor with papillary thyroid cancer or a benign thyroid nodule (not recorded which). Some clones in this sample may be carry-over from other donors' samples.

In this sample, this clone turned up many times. The CDR3 loop is CASSPQPGQGIGGANVLTF. CDR3 bases: TGTGCCAGCAGCCCACAGCCGGGACAGGGTATTGGTGGGGCCAACGTCCTGACTTTC. The chain employs TRBV3-1 and TRBJ2-6, with TRBD1 matching over 9 bases. CDR3 size: 19 residues. Germline V gene lookup returns CDR1 LGHDT and CDR2 YNNKEL (reference sequence). The V segment lost 4 bases and the J segment 3 bases; nucleotides outside the gene matches: 13.

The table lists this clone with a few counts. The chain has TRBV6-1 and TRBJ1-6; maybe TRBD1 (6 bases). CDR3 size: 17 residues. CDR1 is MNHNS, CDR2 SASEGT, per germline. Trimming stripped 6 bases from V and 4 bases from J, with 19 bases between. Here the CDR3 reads CASRSTGEPNYNSPLHF. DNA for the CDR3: TGTGCCAGCAGATCGACAGGCGAACCGAATTATAATTCACCCCTCCACTTT.

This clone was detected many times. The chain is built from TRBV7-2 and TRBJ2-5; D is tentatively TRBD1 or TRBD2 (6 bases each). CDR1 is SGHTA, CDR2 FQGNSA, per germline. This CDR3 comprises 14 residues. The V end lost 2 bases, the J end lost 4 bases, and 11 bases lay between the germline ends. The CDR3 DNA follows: TGTGCCAGCAGCTTAAGGGGGGCACGAGAGACCCAGTACTTC. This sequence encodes CASSLRGARETQYF.

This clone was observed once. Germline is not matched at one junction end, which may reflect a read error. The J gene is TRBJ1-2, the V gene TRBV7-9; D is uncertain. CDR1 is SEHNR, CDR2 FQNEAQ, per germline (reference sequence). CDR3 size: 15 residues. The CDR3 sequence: CASSPLGDDTRGYNF. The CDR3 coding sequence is TGTGCCAGCAGCCCCTTAGGAGACGACACACGCGGCTACAACTTC.

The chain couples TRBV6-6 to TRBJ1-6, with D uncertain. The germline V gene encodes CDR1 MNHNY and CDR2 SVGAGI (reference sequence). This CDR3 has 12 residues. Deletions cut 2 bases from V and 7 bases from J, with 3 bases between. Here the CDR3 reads CASSYPNSPLHF. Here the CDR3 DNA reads TGTGCCAGCAGTTACCCCAATTCACCCCTCCACTTT.

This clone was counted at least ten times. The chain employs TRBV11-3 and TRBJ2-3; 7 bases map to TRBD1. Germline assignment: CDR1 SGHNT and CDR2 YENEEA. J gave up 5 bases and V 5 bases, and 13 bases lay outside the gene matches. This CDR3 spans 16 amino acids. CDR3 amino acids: CASSRQETGLGDTQYF. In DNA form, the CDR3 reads TGTGCCAGCAGCCGGCAAGAGACAGGGTTGGGAGATACGCAGTATTTT.

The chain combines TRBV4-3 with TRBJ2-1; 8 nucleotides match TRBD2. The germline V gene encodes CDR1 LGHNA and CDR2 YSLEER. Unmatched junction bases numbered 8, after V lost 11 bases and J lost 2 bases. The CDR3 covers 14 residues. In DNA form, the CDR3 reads TGCGCCTCCGCGGGGGGCCCAGCCTACAATGAGCAGTTCTTC. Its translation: CASAGGPAYNEQFF.